Described below is a single T cell receptor (beta chain) sequence and its context. Its antigen remains unknown. This specimen belongs to a study of beta chain features in type 1 diabetes. Background on the study: Age, gender and cell yields were alike across patients and healthy donors.

The V gene's germline CDR1 is GTSNPN and CDR2 SVGIG (reference sequence). With 5 bases removed from V and 7 bases from J, the gap between germline ends came to 18 bases. The CDR3 is made up of 14 amino acids. Each donor gave one heparinised blood draw averaging around 120 mL. CD4+ naive, central memory, regulatory and stem cell-like memory subsets were isolated by sorting on CD45RO/CCR7/CD25/CD127/CD95/CD27. The authors reverse transcribed all of the isolated RNA, so sequencing captured expressed TCRB transcripts. The repertoire was sequenced with immunoSEQ multiplex PCR; TCRdb's copy has only in-frame clones and lacks some. This table has some 250,000 clones, about 14% appearing once. Study-level findings and limits: A moderate, significant TCRB CDR3 shortening appeared in type 1 diabetes across four CD4+ subsets.

This receptor was identified in a man in his thirties or forties with type 1 diabetes. The material sequenced was naive CD4+ T cells from blood. V and J are TRBV30 and TRBJ1-5; TRBD1 might be the D (6 bases). The CDR3 nucleotides read TGTGCCTGGTCACAGGGAGCGGAAGACCAGCCCCAGCATTTT. Amino acids: CAWSQGAEDQPQHF.